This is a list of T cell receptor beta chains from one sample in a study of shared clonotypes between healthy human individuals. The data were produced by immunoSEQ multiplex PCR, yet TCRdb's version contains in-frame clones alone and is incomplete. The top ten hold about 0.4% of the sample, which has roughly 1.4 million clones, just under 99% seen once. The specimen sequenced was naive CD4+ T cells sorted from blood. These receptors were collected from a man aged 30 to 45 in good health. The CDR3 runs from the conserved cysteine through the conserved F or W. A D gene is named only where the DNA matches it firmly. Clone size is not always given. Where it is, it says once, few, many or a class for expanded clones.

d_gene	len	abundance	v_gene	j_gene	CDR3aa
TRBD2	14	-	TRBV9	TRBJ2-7	CASSQTSGSYEQYF
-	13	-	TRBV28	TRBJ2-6	CATTRSGANVLTF
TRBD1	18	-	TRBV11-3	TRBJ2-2	CASSVSQGAPRHTGELFF
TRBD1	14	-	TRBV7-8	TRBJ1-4	CASSPRDRGEKLFF
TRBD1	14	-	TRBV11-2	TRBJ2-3	CASSSSLGQVAQYF
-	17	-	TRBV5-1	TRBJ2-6	CASSLTGQSSGANVLTF
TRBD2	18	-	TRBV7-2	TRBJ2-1	CASRVGASGSGSYNEQFF
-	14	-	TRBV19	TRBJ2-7	CASSMEGGPYEQYF
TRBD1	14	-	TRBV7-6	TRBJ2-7	CASRLDRGQGEQYF
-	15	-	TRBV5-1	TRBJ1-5	CASSPGSGAYQPQHF
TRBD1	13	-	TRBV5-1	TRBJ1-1	CASRGQGDTEAFF
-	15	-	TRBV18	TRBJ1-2	CASSPYRQINYGYTF
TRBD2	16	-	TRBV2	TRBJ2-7	CASSLLPGLAGGEQYF
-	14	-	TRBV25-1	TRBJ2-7	CASSEYGGNYEQYF
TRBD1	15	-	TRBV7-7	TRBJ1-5	CASSLGTGKDQPQHF
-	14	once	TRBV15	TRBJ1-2	CATSRGARDNISAF
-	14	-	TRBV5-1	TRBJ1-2	CASSLAVAGYGYTF
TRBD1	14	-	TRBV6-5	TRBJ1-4	CASSIDRAGGKLFF
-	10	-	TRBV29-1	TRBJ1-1	CSAGAGEAFF
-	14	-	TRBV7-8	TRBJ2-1	CASRPPLVSAEQFF
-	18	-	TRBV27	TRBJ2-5	CASSPLRRTDSYQETQYF
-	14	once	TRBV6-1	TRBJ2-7	CASSARLLPYEQYF
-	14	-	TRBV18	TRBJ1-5	CASSPEGGNQPQHF
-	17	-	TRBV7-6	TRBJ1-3	CASSFSGTAYSGNTIYF
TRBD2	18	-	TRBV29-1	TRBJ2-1	CSAPGTSGSLGIYNEQFF
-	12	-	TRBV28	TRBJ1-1	CASSFRGTEAFF
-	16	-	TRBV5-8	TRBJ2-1	CASSQKGTPTYNEQFF
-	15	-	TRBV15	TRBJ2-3	CATSRDGDVVDTQYF
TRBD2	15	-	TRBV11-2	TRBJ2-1	CASSFGLATLREQFF